This T cell receptor (beta chain) was sequenced for a study of shared T cell receptors in the human thymus. Libraries were prepared by immunoSEQ multiplex PCR; TCRdb keeps only in-frame clonotypes and omits some of them. The sample contains 700,000 or so clones, approximately 83% of which appear only once. This clone was seen just once. V lost 5 bases and J 10 bases, leaving 14 bases between the germline ends. The germline V gene has CDR1 SEHNR and CDR2 FQNEAQ (reference sequence). This CDR3 comprises 12 residues. The data also belong to a second study, concerning human thymus T cells. That study reports: The thymus tissue came from resections taken during corrective heart surgery. Blood and thymic repertoires both appeared biased in V and J gene usage. Thymic repertoires of unrelated individuals were reported in related research to overlap highly.

The source is a girl under three years old with a congenital heart defect. Material: thymocytes. This rearrangement joins TRBV7-9 to TRBJ1-1, with a tentative D call TRBD1 (5 bases). The CDR3 is CASSPMGGSAFF. Here the CDR3 DNA reads TGTGCCAGCAGCCCCATGGGGGGATCAGCTTTCTTT.